This is a list of T cell receptor beta chains from one sample in a study of technical replicates of blood from several donors. Libraries were prepared by immunoSEQ multiplex PCR; TCRdb keeps only in-frame clonotypes and omits some of them. The sample lists more than 10,000 clones; 65% to 90% were seen once. Sequenced sample: PBMCs. These receptors were collected from a human donor in good health. CDR3s include the opening cysteine and the closing phenylalanine or tryptophan. A D gene is named only where the DNA matches it firmly. Expanded clones are given a class, and other clones once, few, many or no size at all.

V gene: TRBV18; D gene: TRBD2; J gene: TRBJ2-3; clone size: few; CDR3 DNA: TGTGCCAGCTCACCAGGAGCGGGACGCACAGATACGCAGTATTTT; CDR3 protein: CASSPGAGRTDTQYF
V gene: TRBV10-3; D gene: -; J gene: TRBJ2-1; clone size: -; CDR3 DNA: TGTGCCATCAGTGTTTCGGCACTACAAACCTACAATGAGCAGTTCTTC; CDR3 protein: CAISVSALQTYNEQFF
V gene: TRBV5-1; D gene: TRBD1; J gene: TRBJ2-7; clone size: -; CDR3 DNA: TGCGCCAGCAGCCGTGGACAGGGGGCCTACGAGCAGTACTTC; CDR3 protein: CASSRGQGAYEQYF
V gene: TRBV11-2; D gene: TRBD2; J gene: TRBJ2-1; clone size: -; CDR3 DNA: TGTGCCAGCAGCTTAGGTCTAGCGGGAGAAGAGCAGTTCTTC; CDR3 protein: CASSLGLAGEEQFF
V gene: TRBV18; D gene: TRBD2; J gene: TRBJ2-7; clone size: -; CDR3 DNA: TGTGCCAGCTCACTCCTGAGCGGCCCAGCGGGAGATACCTACGAGCAGTACTTC; CDR3 protein: CASSLLSGPAGDTYEQYF
V gene: TRBV6-6; D gene: -; J gene: TRBJ1-5; clone size: -; CDR3 DNA: TGTGCCAGCAGTTCCCGGGCCCTGGGGCGCAATCAGCCCCAGCATTTT; CDR3 protein: CASSSRALGRNQPQHF
V gene: TRBV5-1; D gene: -; J gene: TRBJ2-5; clone size: -; CDR3 DNA: TGCGCCAGCAGCCCCTATACCCAAGAGACCCAGTACTTC; CDR3 protein: CASSPYTQETQYF
V gene: TRBV7-6; D gene: TRBD1; J gene: TRBJ2-1; clone size: -; CDR3 DNA: TGTGCCAGCAGCTTTTCCGGGACAGGCGCCTACAATGAGCAGTTCTTC; CDR3 protein: CASSFSGTGAYNEQFF
V gene: TRBV28; D gene: -; J gene: TRBJ1-1; clone size: -; CDR3 DNA: TGTGCCAGCACCCCCCCGGGTCTGGACACTGAAGCTTTCTTT; CDR3 protein: CASTPPGLDTEAFF
V gene: TRBV27; D gene: TRBD2; J gene: TRBJ2-7; clone size: -; CDR3 DNA: TGTGCCAGCAGTTTGAGGGAGGGTGACGAGCAGTACTTC; CDR3 protein: CASSLREGDEQYF
V gene: TRBV11-3; D gene: TRBD1; J gene: TRBJ2-3; clone size: -; CDR3 DNA: TGTGCCAGCAGCAAACGGGACAGGGCGGGCACAGATACGCAGTATTTT; CDR3 protein: CASSKRDRAGTDTQYF
V gene: TRBV6-5; D gene: -; J gene: TRBJ2-7; clone size: -; CDR3 DNA: TGTGCCAGCAGCTTGCCGGGGTACGAGCAGTACTTC; CDR3 protein: CASSLPGYEQYF
V gene: TRBV19; D gene: TRBD1; J gene: TRBJ1-2; clone size: -; CDR3 DNA: TGTGCCAGTAGCCTCGGACAGGCTAACTATGGCTACACCTTC; CDR3 protein: CASSLGQANYGYTF
V gene: TRBV28; D gene: TRBD1; J gene: TRBJ2-5; clone size: -; CDR3 DNA: TGTGCCAGCAGTCCTGGACAGGGGGAGACCCAGTACTTC; CDR3 protein: CASSPGQGETQYF
V gene: TRBV11-3; D gene: -; J gene: TRBJ2-7; clone size: -; CDR3 DNA: TGTGCCAGCAGCCGCGGGGGCGGGAGTGAGAACGAGCAGTACTTC; CDR3 protein: CASSRGGGSENEQYF
V gene: TRBV10-3; D gene: TRBD1; J gene: TRBJ2-7; clone size: -; CDR3 DNA: TGTGCCATCCGACAGGACAGGAGCGGCGAGCAGTACTTC; CDR3 protein: CAIRQDRSGEQYF
V gene: TRBV2; D gene: -; J gene: TRBJ2-7; clone size: -; CDR3 DNA: TGTGCCAGCAGGGTTCGGACAACCTCCTACGAGCAGTACTTC; CDR3 protein: CASRVRTTSYEQYF
V gene: TRBV25-1; D gene: -; J gene: TRBJ1-4; clone size: -; CDR3 DNA: TGTGCCAGCAGTGAGACGGGGTTAGGTGAAAAACTGTTTTTT; CDR3 protein: CASSETGLGEKLFF
V gene: TRBV7-2; D gene: -; J gene: TRBJ1-2; clone size: -; CDR3 DNA: TGTGCCAGCAGCCAGGGGTGGGGTGGCTATGGCTACACCTTC; CDR3 protein: CASSQGWGGYGYTF
V gene: TRBV10-1; D gene: -; J gene: TRBJ2-7; clone size: -; CDR3 DNA: TGCGCCAGCAGCGCCGGACTACACCTGCCCGGGTACTTC; CDR3 protein: CASSAGLHLPGYF